This T cell receptor (beta chain) was identified in a study of T cell repertoires in cytomegalovirus infection. Study details: Shared public TCR beta signatures pointed to both CMV infection and a matching HLA type. Findings and limits, study-wide: The cumulative frequency of public TCR beta families distinguished individuals who carried CMV together with the relevant HLA.

This clonotype was seen at least ten times. As yet, its antigen is unknown. The CDR3 loop spans 19 amino acids. Per the germline V gene, CDR1 is MNHEY and CDR2 is SVGAGI. V was trimmed by 0 bases and J by 1 base, leaving 20 bases between them. TCRdb re-called the reads through MiXCR, storing one row per CDR3 protein. The repertoire has fewer than 250,000 distinct CDR3 sequences, approximately 13% of them found once; the top ten carry 1.5% to 2%. The rearrangement joins TRBV6-5 to TRBJ2-3; D uncertain. Sequenced material: PBMCs. This clonotype was sampled from a human donor in good health (CMV status not recorded). Some clones in this sample may be carry-over from other donors' samples. This CDR3 reads CASSYSKIGRRLGTDTQYF. CDR3 DNA: TGTGCCAGCAGTTACTCAAAGATTGGACGACGATTGGGCACAGATACGCAGTATTTT.